These 6 T cell receptor beta chains were all obtained from the same sample, sequenced in a study of blood T cells in healthy people across ages. A J-beta primer mix and a sample-barcoded 5' primer were used in a second PCR of about 7 to 12 cycles. MiXCR, run by TCRdb on the 5' RACE reads, gives a single entry per CDR3 protein. The sample holds about 780,000 distinct CDR3 sequences; roughly 24% are singletons and the top ten take about 3%. The same sample was also studied in work on T cells of mothers and their children.

What was sequenced was blood. Receptors were obtained from a boy aged 5-17 years in good health.

The chain is built from TRBV7-2 and TRBJ1-5; possible D gene TRBD1, 5 bases. Germline V CDR1 and CDR2: SGHTA, FQGNSA. The CDR3 has 15 amino acids. V was cut by 2 bases and J by 0 bases, with 8 bases left in between. CDR3 sequence (DNA): TGTGCCAGCAGCTTAAACAGGTTTAGCAATCAGCCCCAGCATTTT. It translates to CASSLNRFSNQPQHF.

About this clonotype: The junction departs from the called germline gene at one end, perhaps through a read error. The chain is built from TRBV14 and TRBJ2-5; D is unresolved. Per germline, CDR1 SGHDN and CDR2 FVKESK. The CDR3 covers 13 residues. CDR3 residues: CASSQGLSATHYF. The CDR3 nucleotides read TGTGCCAGCAGCCAAGGACTGTCTGCGACCCACTACTTC.

A few counts support this clonotype. V and J are TRBV25-1 and TRBJ2-7, with TRBD1 matching 9 bases. The CDR3 is 14 residues long. V shed 8 bases, J shed 1 base, and the junction held 6 bases outside the gene matches. Per germline, CDR1 MGHDK and CDR2 SYGVNS. CDR3 nucleotide sequence: TGTGCCAGCCTAGGACAGGGGCTGTCCTACGAGCAGTACTTC. Protein: CASLGQGLSYEQYF.

This chain joins TRBV18 and TRBJ2-3; TRBD1 aligns across 8 bases. Trimming took 5 bases from V and 4 from J; bases not matched to a gene: 11. The CDR3 contains 16 residues. Germline CDR1 and CDR2: KGHSH and LQKENI. CDR3 residues: CASSTRTGSGADTQYF. DNA of the CDR3: TGTGCCAGCTCAACCCGGACAGGGTCAGGAGCAGATACGCAGTATTTT.

In its sample, this clonotype was seen a few times. V and J are TRBV11-2 and TRBJ2-3; 11 positions match TRBD1. The CDR3 has 15 residues. CDR1 SGHAT and CDR2 FQNNGV come from the germline V gene. V was clipped by 4 bases and J by 4 bases; unmatched bases: 4. CDR3 sequence reads: CASSWRDRGADTQYF. The CDR3 DNA reads TGTGCCAGCAGCTGGAGGGACAGGGGGGCAGATACGCAGTATTTT.

This clonotype was counted only a few times. The V call is TRBV12-5, the J call TRBJ2-5; D gene uncertain. The closer fit of TRBJ2-1 to the DNA end suggests the J call may be wrong. The germline gives CDR1 LGHNT, CDR2 FRNRAP. There are 11 residues in the CDR3. The CDR3 protein is CASVYSNEQFF. The CDR3 DNA is TGTGCTAGTGTCTACTCCAATGAGCAGTTCTTC.